One and the same sample provided the 20 T cell receptor beta chains below, sequenced in a study of T cell repertoires in cytomegalovirus infection. A single record per CDR3 protein comes from TCRdb applying MiXCR to the reads. The sample consists of some 200,000 distinct CDR3 sequences, 7.5% to 10% of them appearing once. Sequenced sample: PBMCs. The receptor set was obtained from a human donor in good health (CMV status not recorded). Some clones in this sample may be carry-over from other donors' samples.

In this sample, this clonotype turned up many times. The J gene is TRBJ2-1, the V gene TRBV11-2; 8 positions agree with TRBD2. V was pared by 5 bases and J by 8 bases, with 14 bases of the junction left unmatched. There are 16 residues in the CDR3. Germline CDR1 reads SGHAT; CDR2 reads FQNNGV. In DNA, the CDR3 is TGTGCCAGCAGCCCCCTCCGAGGACTAGCTGTCCATGAGCAGTTCTTC. Translation: CASSPLRGLAVHEQFF.

The genes are TRBV25-1 and TRBJ1-2; unclear D gene. The V and J ends lost 5 bases and 7 bases respectively, with 11 bases between them. The CDR3 is 12 amino acids. Germline loops: CDR1 MGHDK, CDR2 SYGVNS. Here the CDR3 DNA reads TGTGCCAGCAGTCCCGGCCTAGGTGGCTACACCTTC. Protein: CASSPGLGGYTF.

The chain combines TRBV7-3 with TRBJ2-3, with D possibly matching TRBD2 (6 bases). The V gene lost 6 bases and the J gene lost 2 bases, with 9 bases spanning the gap. Germline lookup yields CDR1 SGHTA and CDR2 FQGTGA. The CDR3 has 13 amino acids. CDR3 region: CASRAGNTDTQYF. CDR3 DNA: TGTGCCAGCAGGGCGGGGAACACAGATACGCAGTATTTT.

The chain uses TRBV2 and TRBJ2-5; D may be TRBD2 (5 bases). The V and J ends lost 4 bases and 4 bases respectively, with 16 bases between them. Germline V gives CDR1 SNHLY, CDR2 FYNNEI. CDR3 length: 15 residues. The CDR3 DNA reads TGTGCCAGCAGTGCCCAGCGGACCAACTCAGAGACCCAGTACTTC. It is translated as CASSAQRTNSETQYF.

The chain employs TRBV20-1 and TRBJ2-7; D possibly matches TRBD1 or TRBD2 (6 bases each). Germline assignment: CDR1 DFQATT and CDR2 SNEGSKA (reference sequence). The CDR3 has 16 amino acids. V was trimmed by 6 bases and J by 3 bases, leaving 24 bases between them. In nucleotides, the CDR3 is TGCAGTGCCGGGACACTCCTAAGGGCGCGGGGCTACGAGCAGTACTTC. Its translation is CSAGTLLRARGYEQYF.

This clonotype was counted many times. V usage is TRBV28 and J usage is TRBJ1-2; perhaps TRBD1 as D (6 bases). CDR3 length: 12 amino acids. Germline CDR1 MDHEN, CDR2 SYDVKM. The V end was cut by 4 bases, the J end by 8 bases, with 11 bases between. This CDR3 is CASSSQGRGYTF. CDR3 coding DNA: TGTGCCAGCAGTTCGCAGGGGCGAGGCTACACCTTC.

In its sample, this clonotype was seen many times. The chain couples TRBV7-8 to TRBJ2-6; 7 positions agree with TRBD2. This CDR3 has 19 residues. V dropped 5 bases and J dropped 0; count of bases not matched to a gene: 13. Germline V lookup: CDR1 SGHVS, CDR2 FQNEAQ. CDR3 in amino acids: CASSRRLAETFSGANVLTF. CDR3 in DNA: TGTGCCAGCAGCCGAAGACTAGCAGAGACGTTCTCTGGGGCCAACGTCCTGACTTTC.

This clonotype has ten or more counts. The chain couples TRBV7-8 to TRBJ2-7; D perhaps matches TRBD1 (6 bases). With 4 bases removed from V and 1 base from J, the gap between germline ends came to 14 bases. This CDR3 has 15 residues. The germline V gene has CDR1 SGHVS and CDR2 FQNEAQ. The CDR3 protein is CASSSGTQGSYEQYF. CDR3 nucleotide sequence: TGTGCCAGCAGCTCTGGAACCCAGGGGTCCTACGAGCAGTACTTC.

This clonotype has at least ten counts. The chain employs TRBV7-8 and TRBJ2-1; 14 bases map to TRBD2. The CDR3 covers 17 residues. Looked up from germline, CDR1 is SGHVS and CDR2 is FQNEAQ. The ends lost 4 bases at V and 2 bases at J; junction bases unmatched: 4. CDR3 loop: CASSSGTSGSPYNEQFF. CDR3 DNA: TGTGCCAGCAGCTCGGGGACTAGCGGGAGTCCCTACAATGAGCAGTTCTTC. Together with reference TRBV7-8 and TRBJ2-1, the CDR3 gives the full variable domain: GAGVSQSPRYKVAKRGQDVALRCDPISGHVSLFWYQQALGQGPEFLTYFQNEAQLDKSGLPSDRFFAERPEGSVSTLKIQRTQQEDSAVYLCASSSGTSGSPYNEQFFGPGTRLTVL.

This clonotype was counted at least ten times. This rearrangement joins TRBV7-6 to TRBJ1-1; 10 bases are a match to TRBD1. The germline gives CDR1 SGHVS, CDR2 FNYEAQ. The CDR3 contains 19 residues. Unmatched junction bases numbered 13, after V lost 3 bases and J lost 0 bases. The CDR3 loop is CASSLEGTGVRGVNTEAFF. Written as DNA, the CDR3 is TGTGCCAGCAGCTTGGAAGGGACAGGGGTAAGAGGGGTGAACACTGAAGCTTTCTTT. The whole variable domain, filled in from reference TRBV7-6 and TRBJ1-1, reads GAGVSQSPRYKVTKRGQDVALRCDPISGHVSLYWYRQALGQGPEFLTYFNYEAQQDKSGLPNDRFSAERPEGSISTLTIQRTEQRDSAMYRCASSLEGTGVRGVNTEAFFGQGTRLTVV.

This clonotype was picked up a small number of times. The chain couples TRBV6-2 or TRBV6-3 to TRBJ1-2; no clear D gene. CDR1 and CDR2 (germline): MNHEY, SVGEGT. This CDR3 comprises 13 residues. The germline V and J ends were trimmed by 4 bases and 7 bases, with 13 bases remaining between them. CDR3 coding DNA: TGTGCCAGCAGTTCCCCCTCGTCCTTTGGCTACACCTTC. Amino acid sequence: CASSSPSSFGYTF.

This rearrangement joins TRBV28 to TRBJ1-3; D is undetermined. Germline V gene data show CDR1 as MDHEN and CDR2 as SYDVKM. This CDR3 spans 15 amino acids. Trimming removed 1 base at V and 0 bases at J, with 7 bases between. The CDR3 DNA sequence: TGTGCCAGCAGTTTATACCCAGTCTCTGGAAACACCATATATTTT. Translation: CASSLYPVSGNTIYF.

Remarks on this clonotype: A read error is possible here, since a much larger clone lies one base away. This chain connects TRBV7-2 to TRBJ2-1; 9 bases are a match to TRBD2. Per germline, CDR1 SGHTA and CDR2 FQGNSA. The CDR3 runs to 13 residues. This CDR3 reads CASSLELAGFACF. The CDR3 DNA reads as TGTGCCAGCAGCTTAGAGCTAGCGGGATTTGCGTGCTTC.

This chain joins TRBV28 and TRBJ2-7; D possibly corresponds to TRBD2 (5 bases). In germline, CDR1 is MDHEN, CDR2 SYDVKM. The CDR3 sequence is 17 residues long. Trimming removed 3 bases from V and 2 bases from J, with 20 bases in between. CDR3 bases: TGTGCCAGCAGTTTGGTACTAGGTCTGGGGATCCCCTACGAGCAGTACTTC. Its protein product is CASSLVLGLGIPYEQYF.

The chain employs TRBV5-5 and TRBJ1-1; D gene uncertain. With 10 bases removed from V and 2 bases from J, the gap between germline ends came to 15 bases. Germline CDR1 is SGHKS and CDR2 is YYEKEE (reference sequence). CDR3 size: 13 residues. This CDR3 is CAWRIDLNTEAFF. The CDR3 bases are TGTGCCTGGCGGATAGATTTAAACACTGAAGCTTTCTTT. The whole variable domain, filled in from reference TRBV5-5 and TRBJ1-1, reads DAGVTQSPTHLIKTRGQQVTLRCSPISGHKSVSWYQQVLGQGPQFIFQYYEKEERGRGNFPDRFSARQFPNYSSELNVNALLLGDSALYLCAWRIDLNTEAFFGQGTRLTVV.

This clonotype occurred a few times. The rearrangement uses TRBV29-1 and TRBJ1-1, with D unresolved. Trimming removed 4 bases from V and 7 bases from J, with 10 bases in between. Germline V gene lookup returns CDR1 SQVTM and CDR2 ANQGSEA. The CDR3 sequence is 11 residues long. The CDR3 reads CSVAGSGEAFF. CDR3 bases: TGCAGCGTTGCCGGGTCGGGTGAAGCTTTCTTT. Looking up the rest from reference TRBV29-1 and TRBJ1-1 gives the full variable domain: SAVISQKPSRDICQRGTSLTIQCQVDSQVTMMFWYRQQPGQSLTLIATANQGSEATYESGFVIDKFPISRPNLTFSTLTVSNMSPEDSSIYLCSVAGSGEAFFGQGTRLTVV.

This clonotype came up a few times. This chain joins TRBV28 and TRBJ1-5; 8 nucleotides line up with TRBD1. The CDR3 is 17 amino acids. Germline lookup yields CDR1 MDHEN and CDR2 SYDVKM. V gave up 7 bases and J gave up 1 base; unmatched junction bases: 12. The chain's CDR3 is CASNPGTGLGSNQPQHF. CDR3 DNA: TGTGCCAGCAATCCAGGGACAGGCTTGGGGAGCAATCAGCCCCAGCATTTT.

In this sample, this clonotype turned up many times. J is TRBJ2-3 and V is TRBV6-5; D possibly matches TRBD1 or TRBD2 (5 bases each). This CDR3 comprises 13 residues. Germline CDR1 MNHEY, CDR2 SVGAGI. V was shortened by 3 bases and J by 6 bases, with 10 bases between the two germline ends. The CDR3 coding sequence is TGTGCCAGCAGTTATGGGGGAGTGGATACGCAGTATTTT. It encodes CASSYGGVDTQYF.

This clonotype was found many times. The chain recombines TRBV7-8 with TRBJ2-5; TRBD1 matches at 10 bases. The V segment lost 4 bases and the J segment 5 bases; nucleotides outside the gene matches: 7. Germline CDR1 SGHVS, CDR2 FQNEAQ. CDR3 size: 15 residues. The CDR3 sequence: CASSSDRGRLETQYF. In DNA form, the CDR3 reads TGTGCCAGCAGCTCAGACAGGGGGCGGCTCGAGACCCAGTACTTC.

This clonotype was found many times. The rearrangement uses TRBV7-2 and TRBJ2-7; D is possibly TRBD2 (5 bases). Germline CDR1 reads SGHTA; CDR2 reads FQGNSA. Trimming shortened V by 5 bases and J by 1 base, and 9 bases separated the two germline ends. The CDR3 sequence is 13 residues long. CDR3 DNA sequence: TGTGCCAGCAGCCAAACTAGGTCCTACGAGCAGTACTTC. It yields the protein CASSQTRSYEQYF.